Listed below are T cell receptor beta chains from one sample, sequenced in a study of cytomegalovirus exposure and HLA in healthy donors. Method: immunoSEQ multiplex PCR; TCRdb's copy keeps in-frame clones and lacks some. The sample lists approximately 130,000 clones; about four fifths were seen once. The source material was PBMCs. The source of these receptors is a woman aged 18-35 years in good health and CMV-seronegative. The CDR3 runs from the conserved cysteine through the conserved F or W. D genes are given only for firm matches. Rows may omit the clone size; those that give it use once, few, many or a size class.

NA	TRBV5-6	NA	TRBJ1-2	TGTGCCAGCAGCTTGGCCAGATTTGACTATGGCTACACCTTC	CASSLARFDYGYTF
NA	TRBV19	NA	TRBJ2-1	TGTGCCAGTAGCGGGAGCGTCTATGAGCAGTTCTTC	CASSGSVYEQFF
NA	TRBV15	NA	TRBJ2-6	TGTGCCACCAGCAGAGATGAGGGTTTCTCTGGGGCCAACGTCCTGACTTTC	CATSRDEGFSGANVLTF
NA	TRBV4-3	TRBD1	TRBJ2-3	TGCGCCAGCAGCCAAGAGGACAGGGGGCTAGATACGCAGTATTTT	CASSQEDRGLDTQYF
few	TRBV14	NA	TRBJ1-6	TGTGCCAGCAGCCGGACAGTTTATAATTCACCCCTCCACTTT	CASSRTVYNSPLHF
NA	TRBV5-1	TRBD2	TRBJ2-1	TGCGCCAGCAGTCACGGCGGGAGGGCTTCGTACAATGAGCAGTTCTTC	CASSHGGRASYNEQFF
NA	TRBV7-2	NA	TRBJ2-7	TGTGCCAGCAGCATCACCGGGGGAAGGGATACCTACGAGCAGTACTTC	CASSITGGRDTYEQYF
NA	TRBV10-3	TRBD1	TRBJ1-6	TGTGCCATCAGTACAGGGGGCGATTGGAATTCACCCCTCCACTTT	CAISTGGDWNSPLHF
NA	TRBV18	TRBD1	TRBJ1-6	TGTGCCAGCTCATTCCAGACAGGGAATTCACCCCTCCACTTT	CASSFQTGNSPLHF
NA	TRBV9	TRBD2	TRBJ2-1	TGTGCCAGCAGCCGTGGGCGAGGGGAGGGCTCCTACAATGAGCAGTTCTTC	CASSRGRGEGSYNEQFF
NA	TRBV6-1	NA	TRBJ2-3	TGTGCCAGCACAGGGTTTATTAGGACAGATACGCAGTATTTT	CASTGFIRTDTQYF
NA	TRBV4-1	TRBD1	TRBJ1-1	TGCGCCAGCAGCCAAGAGACAGGGGGGTGGACTGAAGCTTTCTTT	CASSQETGGWTEAFF
NA	TRBV12-5	NA	TRBJ1-4	TGTGCTAGTGGTTTGGGGGGGCGCGAGGAAAAACTGTTTTTT	CASGLGGREEKLFF
NA	TRBV5-4	TRBD2	TRBJ2-7	TGTGCCAGCAGCCTCCTTAGCGGGAGAGCCTACGAGCAGTACTTC	CASSLLSGRAYEQYF
NA	TRBV9	NA	TRBJ2-1	TGTGCCAGCAGCCCGCCTAGAAGACATGAGCAGTTCTTC	CASSPPRRHEQFF
once	TRBV15	TRBD2	TRBJ2-1	TGTGCCACCAGCATCGAAGGACCACTAGCGGAATACAATGAGCAGTTCTTC	CATSIEGPLAEYNEQFF
NA	TRBV5-1	TRBD1	TRBJ2-4	TGCGCCAGCAGCTTGGCCGGGACAGTAGCCAAAAACATTCAGTACTTC	CASSLAGTVAKNIQYF
NA	TRBV19	NA	TRBJ1-2	TGTGCCAGTAGGACAAGGTTGCTGAGTGGCTACACCTTC	CASRTRLLSGYTF
NA	TRBV6-1	TRBD1	TRBJ2-2	TGTGCCAGCAGTCACAGGGGATCCACCGGGGAGCTGTTTTTT	CASSHRGSTGELFF
NA	TRBV19	NA	TRBJ2-7	TGTGCCAGTAGTATACCCCCTCGGCGGGGCCACTACGAGCAGTACTTC	CASSIPPRRGHYEQYF
NA	TRBV21-1	NA	TRBJ1-3	TGTGCCAGCAGCAAAGAAGAGGGTCCGGTCCAAGACTCTGGAAACACCATATATTTT	CASSKEEGPVQDSGNTIYF
NA	TRBV7-2	NA	TRBJ2-7	TGTGCCAGCAGCTTGTCAAGCGACTACGAGCAGTACTTC	CASSLSSDYEQYF
NA	TRBV7-9	NA	TRBJ2-6	TGTGCCAGCAGCCTTGACAGCTCTGGGGCCAACGTCCTGACTTTC	CASSLDSSGANVLTF
NA	TRBV30	NA	TRBJ1-5	TGTGCCTGGAGTGTAGGCGGAGATCAGCCCCAGCATTTT	CAWSVGGDQPQHF
NA	TRBV19	NA	TRBJ1-6	TGTGCCAGTAGCCTCTATAATTCACCCCTCCACTTT	CASSLYNSPLHF
NA	TRBV13	TRBD1	TRBJ1-2	TGTGCCAGCAGGAAACGCCAGGGGGCTCGAGGCTACACCTTC	CASRKRQGARGYTF
NA	TRBV7-8	TRBD1	TRBJ1-3	TGTGCCAGCAGCCTAACAGGGGTAGGAAACACCATATATTTT	CASSLTGVGNTIYF
once	TRBV27	TRBD1	TRBJ2-7	TGTGCCAGCACATCCTCTTGGGACAGCATGAGCGAGCAGTACTTC	CASTSSWDSMSEQYF
few	TRBV11-2	NA	TRBJ1-6	TGTGCCAGCAGCTTCGGACGGTCCGGGGCCCTCCACTTT	CASSFGRSGALHF
NA	TRBV5-4	TRBD1	TRBJ2-7	TGTGCCAGCAGCGGCCCGGGACAGGGTCCCTACGAGCAGTACTTC	CASSGPGQGPYEQYF